This T cell receptor beta chain was sequenced in a study of shared clonotypes between healthy human individuals. The junction had 8 bases not matched to a gene; V was cut back by 3 bases and J by 6 bases. Germline CDR1 reads LNHDA; CDR2 reads SQIVND (reference sequence). This CDR3 has 14 amino acids. Assay execution took place at the deep level. Genomic DNA per cell subset filled all wells of several immunoSEQ plates. On ten immunoSEQ deep assay plates, unsorted PBMC DNA was sequenced. Profiled with immunoSEQ multiplex PCR; TCRdb holds only in-frame clones, not every one. The table lists about 480,000 clones, 75% to 80% of them singletons, with roughly an eighth in the top ten. Unsorted samples relied on 89 million or so PBMCs, which served as the source of genomic DNA.

The chain combines TRBV19 with TRBJ2-7, with TRBD1 identical over 7 bases. The sample comprised PBMCs. The origin of this receptor is a woman aged 35 to 49 in good health. Some clones in this sample may be carry-over from other donors' samples. The CDR3 protein is CASSMRQGSTEQYF. Here the CDR3 DNA reads TGTGCCAGTAGTATGAGACAGGGAAGTACCGAGCAGTACTTC.